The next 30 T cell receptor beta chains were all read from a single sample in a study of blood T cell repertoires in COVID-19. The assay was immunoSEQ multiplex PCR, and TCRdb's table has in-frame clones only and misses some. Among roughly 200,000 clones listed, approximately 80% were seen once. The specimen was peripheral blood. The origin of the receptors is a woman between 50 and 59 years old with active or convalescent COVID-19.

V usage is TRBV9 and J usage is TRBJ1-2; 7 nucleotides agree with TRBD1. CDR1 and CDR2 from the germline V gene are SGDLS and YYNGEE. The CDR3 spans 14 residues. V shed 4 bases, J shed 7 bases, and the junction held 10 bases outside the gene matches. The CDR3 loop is CASSPDRALGGYTF. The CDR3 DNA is TGTGCCAGCAGCCCCGACAGGGCCCTCGGTGGCTACACCTTC.

CDR3 amino acids: CASSVESQAGMEKLFF. The CDR3 DNA follows: TGTGCCAGCAGCGTAGAATCCCAGGCGGGGATGGAAAAACTGTTTTTT. This chain connects TRBV9 to TRBJ1-4; D unresolved. The CDR3 runs 16 residues. The V gene's germline CDR1 is SGDLS and CDR2 YYNGEE. Trimming removed 0 bases at V and 8 bases at J, with 17 bases between.

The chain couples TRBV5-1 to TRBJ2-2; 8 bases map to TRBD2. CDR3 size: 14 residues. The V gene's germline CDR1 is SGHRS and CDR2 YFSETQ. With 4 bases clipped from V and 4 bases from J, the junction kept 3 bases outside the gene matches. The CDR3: CASSGAGATGELFF. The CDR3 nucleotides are TGCGCCAGCAGCGGAGCGGGAGCCACCGGGGAGCTGTTTTTT. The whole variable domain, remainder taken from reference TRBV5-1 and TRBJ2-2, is KAGVTQTPRYLIKTRGQQVTLSCSPISGHRSVSWYQQTPGQGLQFLFEYFSETQRNKGNFPGRFSGRQFSNSRSEMNVSTLELGDSALYLCASSGAGATGELFFGEGSRLTVL.

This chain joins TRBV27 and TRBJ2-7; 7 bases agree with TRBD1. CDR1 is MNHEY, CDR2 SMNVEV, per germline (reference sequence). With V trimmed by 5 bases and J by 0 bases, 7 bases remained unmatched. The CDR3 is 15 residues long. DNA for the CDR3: TGTGCCAGCAGTCCTTCGACAGGGAGCTCCTACGAGCAGTACTTC. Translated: CASSPSTGSSYEQYF.

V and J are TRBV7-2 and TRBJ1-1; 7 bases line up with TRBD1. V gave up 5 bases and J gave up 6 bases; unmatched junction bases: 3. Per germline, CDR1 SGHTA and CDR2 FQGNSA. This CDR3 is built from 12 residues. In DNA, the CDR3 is TGTGCCAGCAGCCAACAGGGGTCTGAAGCTTTCTTT. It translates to CASSQQGSEAFF.

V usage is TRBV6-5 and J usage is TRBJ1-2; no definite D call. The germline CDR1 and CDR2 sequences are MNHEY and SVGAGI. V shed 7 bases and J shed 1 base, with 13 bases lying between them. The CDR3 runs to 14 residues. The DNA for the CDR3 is TGTGCCAGCACCGTAAACAGAGATAACTATGGCTACACCTTC. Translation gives CASTVNRDNYGYTF.

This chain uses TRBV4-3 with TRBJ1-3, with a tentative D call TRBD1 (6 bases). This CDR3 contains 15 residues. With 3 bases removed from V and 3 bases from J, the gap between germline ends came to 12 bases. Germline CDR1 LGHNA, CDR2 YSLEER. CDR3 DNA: TGCGCCAGCAGCCAGATACAGGGATTTGGAAACACCATATATTTT. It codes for CASSQIQGFGNTIYF.

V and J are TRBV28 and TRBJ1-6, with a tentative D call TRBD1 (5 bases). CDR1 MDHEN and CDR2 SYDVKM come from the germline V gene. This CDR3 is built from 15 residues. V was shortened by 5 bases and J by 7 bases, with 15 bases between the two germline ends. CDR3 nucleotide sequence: TGTGCCAGCAGTCCCCCCGGGACTCTCAATTCACCCCTCCACTTT. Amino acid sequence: CASSPPGTLNSPLHF.

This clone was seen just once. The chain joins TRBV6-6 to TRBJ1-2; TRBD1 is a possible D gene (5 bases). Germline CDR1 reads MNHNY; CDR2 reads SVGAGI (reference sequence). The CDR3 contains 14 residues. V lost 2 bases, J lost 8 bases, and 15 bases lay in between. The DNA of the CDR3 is TGTGCCAGCAGTTACGGAGCAGGGTTAGTAGGCTACACCTTC. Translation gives CASSYGAGLVGYTF.

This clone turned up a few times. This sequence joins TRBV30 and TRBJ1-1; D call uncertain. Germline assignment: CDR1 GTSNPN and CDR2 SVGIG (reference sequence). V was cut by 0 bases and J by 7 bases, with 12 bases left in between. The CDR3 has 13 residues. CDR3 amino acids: CAWSVAGPFEAFF. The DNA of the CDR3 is TGTGCCTGGAGTGTGGCAGGCCCTTTTGAAGCTTTCTTT.

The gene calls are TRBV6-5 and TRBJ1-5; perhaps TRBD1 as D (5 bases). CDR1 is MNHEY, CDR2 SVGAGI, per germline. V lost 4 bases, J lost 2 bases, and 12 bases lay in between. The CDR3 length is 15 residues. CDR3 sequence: CASSLQVTGNQPQHF. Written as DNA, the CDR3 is TGTGCCAGCAGTTTGCAGGTGACAGGCAATCAGCCCCAGCATTTT.

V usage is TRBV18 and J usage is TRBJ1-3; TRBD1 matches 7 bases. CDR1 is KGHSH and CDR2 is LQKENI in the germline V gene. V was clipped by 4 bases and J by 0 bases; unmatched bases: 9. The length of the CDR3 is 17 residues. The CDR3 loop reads CASSREIRTGSGNTIYF. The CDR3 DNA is TGTGCCAGCTCACGCGAGATCCGGACAGGCTCTGGAAACACCATATATTTT.

CDR3: CSVIRGRVGTEAFF. For the CDR3, the DNA is TGCAGCGTTATTAGGGGGAGGGTAGGGACTGAAGCTTTCTTT. This rearrangement joins TRBV29-1 to TRBJ1-1; D is perhaps TRBD1 (6 bases). The CDR3 sequence is 14 residues long. Germline loops: CDR1 SQVTM, CDR2 ANQGSEA. V was clipped by 5 bases and J by 5 bases, with 18 bases between them.

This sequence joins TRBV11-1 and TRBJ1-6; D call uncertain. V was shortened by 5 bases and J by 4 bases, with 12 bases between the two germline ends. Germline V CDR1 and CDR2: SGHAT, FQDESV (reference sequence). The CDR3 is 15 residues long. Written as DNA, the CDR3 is TGTGCCAGCAGCAGACGGGATTCTTATAATTCACCCCTCCACTTT. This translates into CASSRRDSYNSPLHF.

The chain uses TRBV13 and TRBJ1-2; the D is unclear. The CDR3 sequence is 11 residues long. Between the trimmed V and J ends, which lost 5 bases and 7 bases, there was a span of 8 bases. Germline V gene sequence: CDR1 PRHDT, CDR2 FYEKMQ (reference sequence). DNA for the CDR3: TGTGCCAGCAGCGAAGGAGCTGGCTACACCTTC. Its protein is CASSEGAGYTF.

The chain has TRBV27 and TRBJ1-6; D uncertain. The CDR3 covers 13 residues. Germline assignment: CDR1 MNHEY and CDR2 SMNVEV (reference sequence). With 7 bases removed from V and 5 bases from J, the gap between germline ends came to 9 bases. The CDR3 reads CASKQTHNSPLHF. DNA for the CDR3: TGTGCCAGCAAACAGACACATAATTCACCCCTCCACTTT.

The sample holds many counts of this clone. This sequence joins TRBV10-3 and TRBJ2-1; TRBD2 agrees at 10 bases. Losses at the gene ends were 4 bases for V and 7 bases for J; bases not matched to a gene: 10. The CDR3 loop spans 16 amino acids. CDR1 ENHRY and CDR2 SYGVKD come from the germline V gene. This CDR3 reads CAISGRSGTSVNEQFF. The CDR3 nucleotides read TGTGCCATCAGTGGAAGGTCCGGGACTAGCGTTAATGAGCAGTTCTTC.

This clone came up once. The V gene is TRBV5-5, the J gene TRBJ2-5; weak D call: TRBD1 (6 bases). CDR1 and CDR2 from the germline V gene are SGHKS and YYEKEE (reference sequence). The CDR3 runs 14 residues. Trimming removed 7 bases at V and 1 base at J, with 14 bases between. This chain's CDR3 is CASYPDRRQETQYF. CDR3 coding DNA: TGTGCCAGCTATCCCGACAGGCGCCAAGAGACCCAGTACTTC. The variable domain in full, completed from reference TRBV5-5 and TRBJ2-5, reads DAGVTQSPTHLIKTRGQQVTLRCSPISGHKSVSWYQQVLGQGPQFIFQYYEKEERGRGNFPDRFSARQFPNYSSELNVNALLLGDSALYLCASYPDRRQETQYFGPGTRLLVL.

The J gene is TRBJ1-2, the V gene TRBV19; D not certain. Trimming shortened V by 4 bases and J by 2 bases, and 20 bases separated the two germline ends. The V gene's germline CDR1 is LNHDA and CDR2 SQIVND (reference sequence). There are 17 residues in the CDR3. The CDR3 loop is CASSSPRDGLINYGYTF. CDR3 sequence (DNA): TGTGCCAGTAGTAGCCCGCGCGACGGACTAATCAACTATGGCTACACCTTC.

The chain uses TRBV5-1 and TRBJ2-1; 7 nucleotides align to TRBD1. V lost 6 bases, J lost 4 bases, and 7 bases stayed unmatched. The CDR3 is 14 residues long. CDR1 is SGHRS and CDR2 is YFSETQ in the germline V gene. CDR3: CASNRDSQYNEQFF. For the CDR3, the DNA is TGCGCCAGCAACCGGGACAGCCAATACAATGAGCAGTTCTTC.

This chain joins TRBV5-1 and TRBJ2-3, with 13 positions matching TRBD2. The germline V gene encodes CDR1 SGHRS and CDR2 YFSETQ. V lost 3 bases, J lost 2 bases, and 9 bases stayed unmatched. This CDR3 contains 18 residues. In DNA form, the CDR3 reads TGCGCCAGCAGCTCCGGGACTAGCGGGGTTACCCTCACAGATACGCAGTATTTT. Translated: CASSSGTSGVTLTDTQYF.

CDR3 in DNA: TGTGCCAGCAGCTGGGAGGCCAGGGAGAACTATGGCTACACCTTC. This gives the protein CASSWEARENYGYTF. The gene calls are TRBV5-4 and TRBJ1-2, with D perhaps matching TRBD1 (5 bases). V lost 3 bases and J lost 2, with 14 bases in between. The CDR3 sequence is 15 residues long. Germline CDR1 is SGHNT and CDR2 is YYREEE (reference sequence).

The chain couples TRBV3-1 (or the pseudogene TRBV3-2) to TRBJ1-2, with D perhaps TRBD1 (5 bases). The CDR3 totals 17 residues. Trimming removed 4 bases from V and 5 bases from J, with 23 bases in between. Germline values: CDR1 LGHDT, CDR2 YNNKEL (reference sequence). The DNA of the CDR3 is TGTGCCAGCAGCCCACAAGTTAGGAGGGGAGTGGCATATGGCTACACCTTC. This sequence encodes CASSPQVRRGVAYGYTF.

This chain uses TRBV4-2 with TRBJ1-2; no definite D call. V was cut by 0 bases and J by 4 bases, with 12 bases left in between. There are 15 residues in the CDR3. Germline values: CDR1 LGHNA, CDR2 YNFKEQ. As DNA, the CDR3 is TGTGCCAGCAGCCAAGATCGGGTAGCCATCTATGGCTACACCTTC. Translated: CASSQDRVAIYGYTF.

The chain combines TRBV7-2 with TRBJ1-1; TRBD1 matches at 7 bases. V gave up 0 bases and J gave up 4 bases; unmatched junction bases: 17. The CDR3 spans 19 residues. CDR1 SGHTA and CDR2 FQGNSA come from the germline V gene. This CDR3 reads CASSLATGAARGVSTEAFF. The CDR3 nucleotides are TGTGCCAGCAGCTTAGCGACGGGGGCCGCCAGGGGGGTTTCCACTGAAGCTTTCTTT.

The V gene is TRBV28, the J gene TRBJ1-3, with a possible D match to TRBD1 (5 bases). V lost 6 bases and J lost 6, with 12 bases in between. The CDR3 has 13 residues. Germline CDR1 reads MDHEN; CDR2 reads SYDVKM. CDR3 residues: CASRRGTENTIYF. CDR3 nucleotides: TGTGCCAGCAGAAGGGGTACCGAAAACACCATATATTTT.

This CDR3 is CASSYLQGDEQYF. The CDR3 bases are TGTGCCAGCAGCTACCTACAGGGGGACGAGCAGTACTTC. The chain couples TRBV5-6 to TRBJ2-7, with 8 nucleotides matching TRBD1. V dropped 3 bases and J dropped 5; count of bases not matched to a gene: 4. This CDR3 region has 13 residues. In germline, CDR1 is SGHDT, CDR2 YYEEEE.

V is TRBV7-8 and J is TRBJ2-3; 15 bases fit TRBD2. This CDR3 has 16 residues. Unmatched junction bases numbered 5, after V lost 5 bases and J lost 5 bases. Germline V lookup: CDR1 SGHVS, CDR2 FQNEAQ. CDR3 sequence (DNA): TGTGCCAGCAGCCCCTGGACTAGCGGGGGGGGAGATACGCAGTATTTT. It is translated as CASSPWTSGGGDTQYF.

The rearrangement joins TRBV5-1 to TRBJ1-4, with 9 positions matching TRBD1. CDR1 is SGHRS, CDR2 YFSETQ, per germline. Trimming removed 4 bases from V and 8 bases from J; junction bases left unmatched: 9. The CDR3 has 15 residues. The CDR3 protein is CASSPRTGQGEKLFF. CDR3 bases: TGCGCCAGCAGCCCCAGAACCGGACAGGGGGAAAAACTGTTTTTT.

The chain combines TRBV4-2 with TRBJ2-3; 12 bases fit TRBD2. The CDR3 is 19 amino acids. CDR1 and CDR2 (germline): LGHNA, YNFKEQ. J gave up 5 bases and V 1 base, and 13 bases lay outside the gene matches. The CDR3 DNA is TGTGCCAGCAGCCAAGGTTTAGCTAGCGGGGGGGTTTGGGAAGATACGCAGTATTTT. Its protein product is CASSQGLASGGVWEDTQYF.